The rows below give T cell receptor beta chains drawn from one sample of a study of shared clonotypes between healthy human individuals. The method was immunoSEQ multiplex PCR; TCRdb's version includes in-frame clones alone and lacks a portion of them. Of about 490,000 clones in the sample, about 84% are singletons; the top ten hold 10% to 15%. What was sequenced was PBMCs. These receptors were taken from a woman aged 40 to 50 in good health. Some clones in this sample may be carry-over from other donors' samples. Both conserved end residues are part of each CDR3. A D gene is named only where the DNA matches it firmly. A clone size is listed for some rows: how often the clone was seen (once, few, many), or a class if it is expanded.

J gene: TRBJ2-5; V gene: TRBV19; D gene: -; clone size: -; CDR3 protein: CASSTPTAVGKETQYF; CDR3 DNA: TGTGCCAGTAGTACGCCGACAGCCGTGGGTAAAGAGACCCAGTACTTC
J gene: TRBJ2-1; V gene: TRBV28; D gene: -; clone size: -; CDR3 protein: CASSIPGSPGVEQFF; CDR3 DNA: TGTGCCAGCAGTATACCGGGCTCCCCGGGGGTTGAGCAGTTCTTC
J gene: TRBJ2-1; V gene: TRBV28; D gene: TRBD1; clone size: -; CDR3 protein: CATIGTGGVDEQFF; CDR3 DNA: TGTGCCACCATCGGGACAGGGGGCGTCGATGAGCAGTTCTTC
J gene: TRBJ1-2; V gene: TRBV7-9; D gene: TRBD1; clone size: -; CDR3 protein: CASSHKGTGNYGYTF; CDR3 DNA: TGTGCCAGCAGCCACAAGGGGACAGGAAACTATGGCTACACCTTC
J gene: TRBJ1-2; V gene: TRBV28; D gene: -; clone size: -; CDR3 protein: CASSFPKLDGYTF; CDR3 DNA: TGTGCCAGCAGTTTCCCGAAATTAGATGGCTACACCTTC
J gene: TRBJ2-7; V gene: TRBV10-3; D gene: TRBD2; clone size: many; CDR3 protein: CAISDPKEGGREYEQYF; CDR3 DNA: TGTGCCATCAGTGACCCTAAGGAGGGCGGGAGGGAGTACGAGCAGTACTTC
J gene: TRBJ1-1; V gene: TRBV5-4; D gene: -; clone size: -; CDR3 protein: CASSPSREMNTEAFF; CDR3 DNA: TGTGCCAGCAGCCCCTCCAGGGAGATGAACACTGAAGCTTTCTTT
J gene: TRBJ1-5; V gene: TRBV7-9; D gene: TRBD1; clone size: -; CDR3 protein: CASSLRDRGIQPQHF; CDR3 DNA: TGTGCCAGCAGCTTAAGGGACAGGGGTATTCAGCCCCAGCATTTT
J gene: TRBJ2-2; V gene: TRBV15; D gene: -; clone size: -; CDR3 protein: CATQDLDGGWATGELFF; CDR3 DNA: TGTGCCACCCAGGACCTGGACGGCGGTTGGGCCACCGGGGAGCTGTTTTTT
J gene: TRBJ1-5; V gene: TRBV28; D gene: -; clone size: -; CDR3 protein: CASSSRGGGSNQPQHF; CDR3 DNA: TGTGCCAGCAGTTCCCGTGGGGGGGGGTCGAATCAGCCCCAGCATTTT
J gene: TRBJ1-1; V gene: TRBV2; D gene: -; clone size: -; CDR3 protein: CATGRRNTEAFF; CDR3 DNA: TGTGCCACCGGACGGAGGAACACTGAAGCTTTCTTT
J gene: TRBJ2-7; V gene: TRBV18; D gene: TRBD1; clone size: -; CDR3 protein: CASSPLQGVEQYF; CDR3 DNA: TGTGCCAGCTCACCTTTACAGGGGGTCGAGCAGTACTTC
J gene: TRBJ1-5; V gene: TRBV5-8; D gene: -; clone size: -; CDR3 protein: CASSFGFSGNQPQHF; CDR3 DNA: TGTGCCAGCAGCTTTGGATTCTCGGGCAATCAGCCCCAGCATTTT
J gene: TRBJ1-5; V gene: TRBV6-6; D gene: TRBD1; clone size: -; CDR3 protein: CASTRDSKEPQHF; CDR3 DNA: TGTGCCAGCACAAGGGACAGTAAAGAGCCCCAGCATTTT
J gene: TRBJ2-5; V gene: TRBV5-1; D gene: TRBD2; clone size: -; CDR3 protein: CASRPSDREGGETQYF; CDR3 DNA: TGCGCCAGCAGACCCTCCGACCGGGAGGGTGGGGAGACCCAGTACTTC
J gene: TRBJ2-2; V gene: TRBV6-4; D gene: -; clone size: few; CDR3 protein: CASSEADTNTGELFF; CDR3 DNA: TGTGCCAGCAGTGAAGCAGACACCAACACCGGGGAGCTGTTTTTT
J gene: TRBJ2-1; V gene: TRBV5-1; D gene: -; clone size: -; CDR3 protein: CASSPDRYNEQFF; CDR3 DNA: TGCGCCAGCAGCCCGGACCGATACAATGAGCAGTTCTTC
J gene: TRBJ2-3; V gene: TRBV15; D gene: -; clone size: -; CDR3 protein: CATSRERDTQYF; CDR3 DNA: TGTGCCACCAGCAGGGAACGGGATACGCAGTATTTT
J gene: TRBJ2-4; V gene: TRBV14; D gene: -; clone size: -; CDR3 protein: CASSSNMGYIQYF; CDR3 DNA: TGTGCCAGCAGCTCAAACATGGGATACATTCAGTACTTC
J gene: TRBJ2-7; V gene: TRBV28; D gene: -; clone size: -; CDR3 protein: CASSFRGGSYEQYF; CDR3 DNA: TGTGCCAGCAGTTTTAGGGGTGGCTCCTACGAGCAGTACTTC
J gene: TRBJ1-4; V gene: TRBV2; D gene: -; clone size: -; CDR3 protein: CASSELAGLGEKLFF; CDR3 DNA: TGTGCCAGCAGTGAATTGGCAGGGCTGGGGGAAAAACTGTTTTTT
J gene: TRBJ2-5; V gene: TRBV5-4; D gene: -; clone size: -; CDR3 protein: CASSVGQRQETQYF; CDR3 DNA: TGTGCCAGCAGCGTTGGACAGAGACAAGAGACCCAGTACTTC
J gene: TRBJ2-5; V gene: TRBV18; D gene: -; clone size: -; CDR3 protein: CASSPGLTGGQETQYF; CDR3 DNA: TGTGCCAGCTCACCCGGGCTGACAGGCGGCCAAGAGACCCAGTACTTC
J gene: TRBJ2-3; V gene: TRBV5-4; D gene: -; clone size: -; CDR3 protein: CASSLGGFAPTDTQYF; CDR3 DNA: TGTGCCAGCAGCTTGGGAGGGTTCGCGCCCACAGATACGCAGTATTTT
J gene: TRBJ2-5; V gene: TRBV6-1; D gene: TRBD1; clone size: -; CDR3 protein: CASSGDRGFQETQYF; CDR3 DNA: TGTGCCAGCAGTGGGGACAGGGGGTTCCAAGAGACCCAGTACTTC
J gene: TRBJ2-3; V gene: TRBV7-9; D gene: TRBD2; clone size: -; CDR3 protein: CASSLASREGRDTQYF; CDR3 DNA: TGTGCCAGCAGCTTAGCCTCGCGGGAGGGCCGCGATACGCAGTATTTT
J gene: TRBJ2-5; V gene: TRBV10-2; D gene: TRBD1; clone size: -; CDR3 protein: CASSESGDRGRQETQYF; CDR3 DNA: TGCGCCAGCAGTGAGTCCGGGGACAGGGGGCGCCAAGAGACCCAGTACTTC
J gene: TRBJ2-1; V gene: TRBV6-1; D gene: TRBD2; clone size: once; CDR3 protein: CASSERTSWDNEQFF; CDR3 DNA: TGTGCCAGCAGTGAGAGGACTAGCTGGGACAATGAGCAGTTCTTC
J gene: TRBJ2-1; V gene: TRBV11-2; D gene: TRBD1; clone size: -; CDR3 protein: CASSLEIQGGGDEQFF; CDR3 DNA: TGTGCCAGCAGCTTAGAGATACAGGGGGGTGGAGATGAGCAGTTCTTC
J gene: TRBJ2-7; V gene: TRBV28; D gene: TRBD2; clone size: -; CDR3 protein: CASSVSGRKTYEQYF; CDR3 DNA: TGTGCCAGCAGTGTTAGCGGGAGAAAGACCTACGAGCAGTACTTC